These T cell receptor beta chains were read from a single sample in a study of T cell responses to AZD1222 COVID-19 vaccine. Here immunoSEQ multiplex PCR was the method, and the copy in TCRdb shows in-frame clones only, minus some. The sample contains about 120,000 clones, around 85% of which appear only once. The source was peripheral blood, collected on day 0 of AZD1222 vaccination. Receptor source: an adult in good health. CDR3s include the opening cysteine and the closing phenylalanine or tryptophan. Each record gives: V gene, J gene, D gene, clone size, CDR3 DNA, CDR3 protein. A D gene is named only where the DNA matches it firmly. Clone sizes are given selectively: once, few, many, or a class where the clone is expanded.

>TRBV28|TRBJ1-4|-|-
TGTGCCAGCAGTTTTAGGAGTGCAACTAATGAAAAACTGTTTTTT
CASSFRSATNEKLFF
>TRBV3-1/TRBV3-2|TRBJ2-3|TRBD2|-
TGTGCCAGCCGAATCGGGGCTAGCGGGATGCCGCAGTATTTT
CASRIGASGMPQYF
>TRBV28|TRBJ2-7|TRBD1|-
TGTGCCAGCAGTTCCCGGGACAGGGTACCCTACGAGCAGTACTTC
CASSSRDRVPYEQYF
>TRBV6-5|TRBJ1-2|-|-
TGTGCCAGCTCTCCTGCGGAGGGGTTTGGCTACACCTTC
CASSPAEGFGYTF
>TRBV11-2|TRBJ2-3|TRBD1|-
TGTGCCAGCAGCTTAAACCCCGTAGGGGGCGCAGATACGCAGTATTTT
CASSLNPVGGADTQYF
>TRBV9|TRBJ2-7|TRBD2|-
TGTGCCAGCAGCCCCCCGGGGGGAGGCGAGCAGTACTTC
CASSPPGGGEQYF
>TRBV5-1|TRBJ2-1|-|-
TGCGCCAGCAGCTTGGGGACGGGACGCACTCACAATGAGCAGTTCTTC
CASSLGTGRTHNEQFF
>TRBV30|TRBJ2-1|-|-
TGTGCCTGGACTATCCTAAATGAGCAGTTCTTC
CAWTILNEQFF
>TRBV9|TRBJ2-5|-|-
TGTGCCAGCAGCGGGCGGGCAGGGTGGGGGGCCCAGTACTTC
CASSGRAGWGAQYF
>TRBV27|TRBJ1-2|TRBD1|-
TGTGCCAGCAGTCCGACAGGGGATGGCTACACCTTC
CASSPTGDGYTF
>TRBV7-2|TRBJ1-1|-|once
TGTGCCAGCAGCTTAGAAGGGACCTTCACTGAAGCTTTCTTT
CASSLEGTFTEAFF
>TRBV19|TRBJ1-1|TRBD1|-
TGTGCCAGTAGTAGCTGGGACAGGCCTAACACTGAAGCTTTCTTT
CASSSWDRPNTEAFF
>TRBV7-9|TRBJ2-2|-|-
TGTGCCAGCAGCTTACAAGGGGGTTCGGGCACCGGGGAGCTGTTTTTT
CASSLQGGSGTGELFF
>TRBV24-1|TRBJ1-2|-|-
TGTGCCACCAGTGATTTGCGATCCAGCTATGGCTACACCTTC
CATSDLRSSYGYTF
>TRBV9|TRBJ1-1|-|-
TGTGCCAGCAGCGCGACAGGGAACACTGAAGCTTTCTTT
CASSATGNTEAFF
>TRBV12-3/TRBV12-4|TRBJ2-7|-|-
TGTGCCAGCAGTCCTTCGCACGAGCAGTACTTC
CASSPSHEQYF
>TRBV19|TRBJ1-5|-|-
TGTGCCAGTAGTTCGGCGAACGCCAATCAGCCCCAGCATTTT
CASSSANANQPQHF
>TRBV9|TRBJ2-1|TRBD2|-
TGTGCCAGCAGCGTAGGGCTAGCGGGAGTCTACAATGAGCAGTTCTTC
CASSVGLAGVYNEQFF
>TRBV5-1|TRBJ2-7|TRBD2|-
TGCGCCAGCAGCTTACTAGCGGGGAGCTCCTACGAGCAGTACTTC
CASSLLAGSSYEQYF
>TRBV12-3/TRBV12-4|TRBJ2-7|-|-
TGTGCCAGCAGTTTGGCGGGCGACGAGCAGTACTTC
CASSLAGDEQYF
>TRBV5-4|TRBJ2-3|TRBD1|-
TGTGCCAGCAGCTTTAACAGGGGAAGGGATACGCAGTATTTT
CASSFNRGRDTQYF
>TRBV9|TRBJ2-1|-|once
TGTGCCAGCAGCAGCGACCCGAGGGGACAAGACAATGAGCAGTTCTTC
CASSSDPRGQDNEQFF
>TRBV3-1/TRBV3-2|TRBJ2-3|-|-
TGTGCCAGCAGCTTCCCGGGACTTACCCCCACAGATACGCAGTATTTT
CASSFPGLTPTDTQYF
>TRBV6-4|TRBJ2-3|TRBD2|-
TGTGCCAGCAGTGACATAGCGGGAGAAACGCAGTATTTT
CASSDIAGETQYF
>TRBV19|TRBJ2-7|TRBD2|-
TGTGCCAGATGGGGGGGACTAGCGGACTACGAGCAGTACTTC
CARWGGLADYEQYF
>TRBV30|TRBJ1-3|-|-
TGTGCCTGGGCCCGACTGGGGGCGAGTGGAAACACCATATATTTT
CAWARLGASGNTIYF
>TRBV30|TRBJ1-1|-|-
TGTGCCTGGAGTGTAAACGGGGGGCTTGGAGCTTTCTTT
CAWSVNGGLGAFF
>TRBV5-1|TRBJ1-1|TRBD1|-
TGCGCCAGCAGCTCGGGACAGGGCCACACTGAAGCTTTCTTT
CASSSGQGHTEAFF
>TRBV6-5|TRBJ2-3|TRBD2|-
TGTGCCAGCAGTTTGGGAGCGGGAGCGGGGACAGATACGCAGTATTTT
CASSLGAGAGTDTQYF
>TRBV12-5|TRBJ2-5|-|-
TGTGCTAGTGGTCTAGCCGGGACAAGGGGAGAGACCCAGTACTTC
CASGLAGTRGETQYF
>TRBV5-1|TRBJ1-1|-|-
TGCGCCAGCACCAAAGGGGGGGTTTTCACTGAAGCTTTCTTT
CASTKGGVFTEAFF